Here is one T cell receptor (beta chain) with its context. With V trimmed by 5 bases and J by 5 bases, 5 bases remained unmatched. The germline gives CDR1 MGHDK, CDR2 SYGVNS. CDR3 length: 13 amino acids. The data are from a study of blood T cell repertoires in COVID-19. The overall study: Acute and convalescent COVID-19 specimens originated in the United States, Italy and Spain.

Sequenced by immunoSEQ multiplex PCR; TCRdb stores in-frame clones only, minus some. The sample has approximately 70,000 clones; roughly 88% are singletons. The sequencing sample was made of peripheral blood. The TCR was taken from a human donor in a cohort sampled during active COVID-19. The J gene is TRBJ1-2, the V gene TRBV25-1; 7 nucleotides agree with TRBD1. The CDR3 DNA is TGTGCCAGCAGTTCGGGACAGAGATATGGCTACACCTTC. Its protein product is CASSSGQRYGYTF.